A selection of T cell receptor beta chains follows, all from one sample in a study of PD-1 blockade in mismatch repair-deficient tumors. Generated by immunoSEQ multiplex PCR, the TCRdb table keeps only in-frame clones and is missing some. This table holds roughly 38,000 clones, approximately 80% found once. The sequenced sample was PBMCs, obtained roughly 40 weeks after starting pembrolizumab. The receptors were gathered from an adult with mismatch repair-deficient cancer. CDR3s include the opening cysteine and the closing phenylalanine or tryptophan. Fields, in order: CDR3 length, J gene, D gene, clone size, V gene, CDR3 DNA, CDR3 protein. A D gene is named only where the DNA matches it firmly. Size is omitted from some rows. Given values are once, few, many or a class for expanded clones.

18	TRBJ2-3	TRBD2	once	TRBV27	TGTGCCAGCAGTTCCCTGGGAGGGTGGGGCGTACACACAGATACGCAGTATTTT	CASSSLGGWGVHTDTQYF
13	TRBJ2-7	TRBD1	NA	TRBV19	TGTGCCAGTAGCTTGGACAGGGGGACCGAGCAGTACTTC	CASSLDRGTEQYF
13	TRBJ2-2	NA	NA	TRBV2	TGTGCCAGCAGTGAAGCGCTAGCCGGGGAGCTGTTTTTT	CASSEALAGELFF
16	TRBJ1-1	NA	NA	TRBV7-8	TGTGCCAGCAGCTCAAAGATACAGGTAGAGAACACTGAAGCTTTCTTT	CASSSKIQVENTEAFF
17	TRBJ2-1	TRBD2	NA	TRBV19	TGTGCCAGTAGTCAAACTCTGACTAGCGGGATCTACAATGAGCAGTTCTTC	CASSQTLTSGIYNEQFF
15	TRBJ2-2	TRBD1	NA	TRBV6-5	TGTGCCAGCAGTTATGACAGGGGCCCGGGCGGGGAGCTGTTTTTT	CASSYDRGPGGELFF
15	TRBJ2-2	TRBD1	NA	TRBV19	TGTGCCAGTAGTACTCCCACAGGGGGCACCGGGGAGCTGTTTTTT	CASSTPTGGTGELFF
13	TRBJ1-5	NA	NA	TRBV7-9	TGTGCCAGCAGCTTAGAGGGAGATCAGCCCCAGCATTTT	CASSLEGDQPQHF
15	TRBJ2-6	NA	NA	TRBV28	TGTGCCAGCAGTTTGGGAGGTTCTGGGGCCAACGTCCTGACTTTC	CASSLGGSGANVLTF
15	TRBJ2-2	NA	NA	TRBV19	TGTGCCAGTAGTATCCGACATACGAACACCGGGGAGCTGTTTTTT	CASSIRHTNTGELFF
14	TRBJ1-1	NA	NA	TRBV28	TGTGCCAGCAGTCTACCCCAGGGGAACACTGAAGCTTTCTTT	CASSLPQGNTEAFF
13	TRBJ1-2	NA	NA	TRBV5-4	TGTGCCAGCAGTCCCGACAGATCCTATGGCTACACCTTC	CASSPDRSYGYTF
11	TRBJ2-7	NA	few	TRBV20-1	TGCAGTGTAGGGGGAGTGGGCGAGCAGTACTTC	CSVGGVGEQYF
13	TRBJ1-1	TRBD1	NA	TRBV28	TGTGCCAGCAGACTTAACTGGGACAGGGGCGCTTTCTTT	CASRLNWDRGAFF
15	TRBJ1-2	TRBD1	NA	TRBV5-1	TGCGCCAGTTCAACCCGGACAGGGGCCGGGGATGGCTACACCTTC	CASSTRTGAGDGYTF
14	TRBJ2-7	NA	NA	TRBV19	TGTGCCAGTAGAGACGACCCTAGCTCCTACGAGCAGTACTTC	CASRDDPSSYEQYF
16	TRBJ2-7	NA	once	TRBV7-9	TGTGCCAGCAGCCCATCGGGGTCAAGGATCGTCTACGAGCAGTACTTC	CASSPSGSRIVYEQYF
19	TRBJ2-7	TRBD1	NA	TRBV19	TGTGCCAGTAGTATAGCGGGGTCCTGGTCGGGACAGGGGCCCTACGAGCAGTACTTC	CASSIAGSWSGQGPYEQYF
14	TRBJ1-1	TRBD1	NA	TRBV7-3	TGTGCCAGCAGCTTGACAGGGGGAGACACTGAAGCTTTCTTT	CASSLTGGDTEAFF
15	TRBJ1-6	NA	NA	TRBV5-1	TGCGCCAGCAGCTTGGAGCAGGCCTATAATTCACCCCTCCACTTT	CASSLEQAYNSPLHF
14	TRBJ2-2	TRBD1	NA	TRBV11-2	TGTGCCAGCAGCCTGGGACAGATTACCGGGGAGCTGTTTTTT	CASSLGQITGELFF
15	TRBJ1-5	TRBD1	NA	TRBV19	TGTGCCAGTAGCCTACAGGGGATGGGCAATCAGCCCCAGCATTTT	CASSLQGMGNQPQHF
13	TRBJ1-2	NA	NA	TRBV28	TGTGCCAGCTATACAGGGTCTGTCTCCGGCTACACCTTC	CASYTGSVSGYTF
13	TRBJ2-3	TRBD1	NA	TRBV5-4	TGTGCCAGCAGCGCAGGGGGCGCCGATACGCAGTATTTT	CASSAGGADTQYF
15	TRBJ2-7	NA	few	TRBV13	TGTGCCAGCAGCTTCGGGATTATTAGCTCCTACGAGCAGTACTTC	CASSFGIISSYEQYF
15	TRBJ2-3	TRBD2	NA	TRBV18	TGTGCCAGCTCACCAATTAGCGGGACCACAGATACGCAGTATTTT	CASSPISGTTDTQYF
20	TRBJ1-5	NA	NA	TRBV15	TGTGCCACCAGCAGAGATCCATGGCAGGCAGATGAAACCAGCAATCAGCCCCAGCATTTT	CATSRDPWQADETSNQPQHF
15	TRBJ2-5	NA	NA	TRBV5-4	TGTGCCAGCAGCTTGGTTGCTGGGGAGCAAGAGACCCAGTACTTC	CASSLVAGEQETQYF
18	TRBJ1-2	TRBD1	NA	TRBV19	TGTGCCAGTAGTATCTCTTCGGGGACAGAAGTCGGTTGGAATGGCTACACCTTC	CASSISSGTEVGWNGYTF
14	TRBJ2-5	TRBD1	NA	TRBV27	TGTGCCAGCAGTCCTCGACAGGGGGACTTGGCCCAGTACTTC	CASSPRQGDLAQYF
13	TRBJ2-3	NA	NA	TRBV28	TGTGCCAGCAGTTTACAGGGCACAGATACGCAGTATTTT	CASSLQGTDTQYF
17	TRBJ2-3	TRBD2	NA	TRBV5-1	TGCGCCAGCAGCCACAGACTAGCGGATGCTAGCACAGATACGCAGTATTTT	CASSHRLADASTDTQYF
19	TRBJ2-3	NA	NA	TRBV23-1	TGCGCCAGCAGCCCGGGGAGATTAGTGGAGTCGTACAGCACAGATACGCAGTATTTT	CASSPGRLVESYSTDTQYF
14	TRBJ1-6	TRBD1	once	TRBV6-5	TGTGCCAGCAGTTACAGACAGGGGGGTTCACCCCTCCACTTT	CASSYRQGGSPLHF
15	TRBJ2-1	NA	NA	TRBV9	TGTGCCAGCAGCGTAGAGCCGAGCTCCTACAATGAGCAGTTCTTC	CASSVEPSSYNEQFF
15	TRBJ1-2	TRBD1	few	TRBV6-6	TGTGCCAGCAGAGAGACAGGGGAAGGAAACTATGGCTACACCTTC	CASRETGEGNYGYTF
13	TRBJ1-2	NA	once	TRBV30	TGTGCCTGGTCGGCGAGGGAGGGGTATGGCTACACCTTC	CAWSAREGYGYTF
13	TRBJ2-7	NA	few	TRBV29-1	TGCAGCGTGAAGGACGGAGGAACCTACGAGCAGTACTTC	CSVKDGGTYEQYF
13	TRBJ1-5	TRBD1	NA	TRBV27	TGTGCCAGCGCGGACAGGGGTGGTCAGCCCCAGCATTTT	CASADRGGQPQHF
13	TRBJ2-7	TRBD2	NA	TRBV10-3	TGTGCCATCAGTGTCAGCGGGGAGGACGAGCAGTACTTC	CAISVSGEDEQYF
15	TRBJ2-1	NA	NA	TRBV19	TGTGCCAGTAGTATTATGACAGGAAGGGCCAATGAGCAGTTCTTC	CASSIMTGRANEQFF
13	TRBJ2-5	NA	NA	TRBV5-1	TGCGCCAGCAGCTTTCAGGGGCAAGAGACCCAGTACTTC	CASSFQGQETQYF
12	TRBJ1-2	NA	once	TRBV7-2	TGTGCCAGCAGCAAACAGGGTTATGGCTACACCTTC	CASSKQGYGYTF
16	TRBJ2-7	TRBD1	NA	TRBV7-3	TGTGCCAGCAATAGGGGGCGCCGCACGTTCAACTACGAGCAGTACTTC	CASNRGRRTFNYEQYF
15	TRBJ2-3	NA	NA	TRBV30	TGTGCCTGGAGCCGCACCGACAGGCTCACAGATACGCAGTATTTT	CAWSRTDRLTDTQYF
12	TRBJ2-3	NA	NA	TRBV30	TGTGCCTGGACGAAGCAAACAGATACGCAGTATTTT	CAWTKQTDTQYF